This T cell receptor (beta chain) was sequenced in a study of blood T cell repertoires in COVID-19. TCRdb's copy holds only in-frame clones and misses some; the assay was immunoSEQ multiplex PCR. The table includes about 15,000 clones, 89% detected once. V dropped 3 bases and J dropped 0 bases, with 10 bases sitting between them. CDR3 length equals 15 residues. Germline CDR1 reads SGDLS; CDR2 reads YYNGEE. V gene TRBV9 combines with J gene TRBJ1-3; a possible D gene is TRBD1 (5 bases). Source material: peripheral blood. The receptor comes from a human donor in a cohort sampled during active COVID-19. The CDR3 coding sequence is TGTGCCAGCAGCGGTACAGGTCCCTCTGGAAACACCATATATTTT. This encodes CASSGTGPSGNTIYF.